This section outlines one T cell receptor beta chain sequence together with its context. Participants classified as exposed had met a COVID-19 case within 2 weeks before study entry. This record belongs to a study of blood T cell repertoires in COVID-19. About the research overall: Samples taken during acute and convalescent COVID-19 were collected in the United States, Italy and Spain. T cells, B-cell-depleted T cells, or PBMCs provided the cDNA or gDNA that served as material.

Per the germline V gene, CDR1 is SEHNR and CDR2 is FQNEAQ (reference sequence). The CDR3 spans 14 residues. V was pared by 7 bases and J by 0 bases, with 3 bases of the junction left unmatched. Study processing details: Amplification with reference gene primers provided the estimates of nucleated cell counts. The table came from immunoSEQ multiplex PCR; TCRdb's copy has only in-frame clones and leaves some out. From that table come the V and J calls and clone size; the DNA was used to work out D and trimming. Here the sample spans 350,000 or so clones, about nine tenths being singletons. V usage is TRBV7-9 and J usage is TRBJ1-2; 9 nucleotides match TRBD1. The source is a woman aged 25 to 45 who had been exposed to COVID-19. The sequencing input was PBMCs or T cells enriched from blood (not recorded which). CDR3 sequence: CASMTGGSNYGYTF. Here the CDR3 DNA reads TGTGCCAGCATGACAGGGGGTTCTAACTATGGCTACACCTTC.